What follows are 2 T cell receptor beta chains derived from one specimen sequenced in a study of blood T cell repertoires in COVID-19. Profiling relied on immunoSEQ multiplex PCR, and the TCRdb table lists in-frame clones only, not all of them. Of about 150,000 clones in the sample, more than 75% are singletons; the top ten hold approximately 6.1%. Sequenced sample: peripheral blood. Receptor source: a man aged 80 or over with acute or convalescent COVID-19.

This clone was seen just once. V is TRBV3-1 (or the pseudogene TRBV3-2) and J is TRBJ1-2, with D perhaps TRBD1 (5 bases). V shed 2 bases and J shed 7 bases, with 14 bases lying between them. The V gene's germline CDR1 is LGHDT and CDR2 YNNKEL (reference sequence). The CDR3 length is 14 residues. CDR3: CASSQSGSGGGYTF. CDR3 nucleotide sequence: TGTGCCAGCAGCCAAAGCGGGTCGGGGGGTGGCTACACCTTC.

The chain has TRBV11-2 and TRBJ2-6; 8 bases line up with TRBD1. J lost 1 base, V lost 5 bases, and 13 bases had no gene match. Germline V CDR1 and CDR2: SGHAT, FQNNGV. This CDR3 region has 19 residues. In DNA form, the CDR3 reads TGTGCCAGCAGCCTCCTTGGACAGGGTGGAAGGTCTGGGGCCAACGTCCTGACTTTC. This sequence encodes CASSLLGQGGRSGANVLTF.